This TCR beta chain was identified during a study of beta chain features in type 1 diabetes. Averaging about 120 mL, one heparinised blood draw was given by each donor. Naive, central memory, regulatory and stem cell-like memory cells within the CD4+ compartment were sorted using CD45RO/CCR7/CD25/CD127/CD95/CD27. All of the sorted populations showed purity greater than 98%. A word on this clone: Antigen unknown.

Study findings and constraints: For Type 1 diabetes patients, all four CD4+ subsets carried TCRB CDR3s that were moderately but significantly shorter.

Sequencing targeted expressed TCRB transcripts, as all isolated RNA had been reverse transcribed. Samples of naive, central memory and regulatory T cells yielded a mean of around 4 million reads. The method was immunoSEQ multiplex PCR; TCRdb's version includes in-frame clones alone and lacks a portion of them. The sample carries fewer than 45,000 clones, roughly 70% recorded once. The germline V gene encodes CDR1 SGHRS and CDR2 YFSETQ. J gave up 5 bases and V 2 bases, and 8 bases lay outside the gene matches. The CDR3 loop spans 15 amino acids. The chain uses TRBV5-1 and TRBJ2-5; TRBD1 agrees at 8 bases. The sequenced sample consisted of Tregs from blood. This TCR derives from a young man with type 1 diabetes. Some clones in this sample may be carry-over from other donors' samples. CDR3 sequence: CASSLSQGAFETQYF. CDR3 bases: TGCGCCAGCAGCTTATCGCAGGGGGCCTTCGAGACCCAGTACTTC.